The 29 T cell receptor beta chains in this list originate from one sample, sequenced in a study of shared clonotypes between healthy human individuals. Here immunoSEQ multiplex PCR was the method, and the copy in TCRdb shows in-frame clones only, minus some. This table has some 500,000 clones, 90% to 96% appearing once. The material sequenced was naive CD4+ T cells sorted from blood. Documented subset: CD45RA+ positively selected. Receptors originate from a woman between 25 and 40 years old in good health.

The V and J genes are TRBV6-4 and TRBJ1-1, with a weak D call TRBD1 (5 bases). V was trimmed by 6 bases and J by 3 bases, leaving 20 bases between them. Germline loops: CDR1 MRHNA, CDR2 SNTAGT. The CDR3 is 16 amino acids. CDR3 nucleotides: TGTGCCAGCAGGGAGCGGGGGGAGCGAACGGACACTGAAGCTTTCTTT. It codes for CASRERGERTDTEAFF.

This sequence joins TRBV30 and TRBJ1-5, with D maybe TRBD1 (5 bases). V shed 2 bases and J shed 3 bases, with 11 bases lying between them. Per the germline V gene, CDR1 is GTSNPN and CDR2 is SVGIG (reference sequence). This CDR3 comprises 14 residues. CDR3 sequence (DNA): TGTGCCTGGAGTACGGGGGGTTTCAATCAGCCCCAGCATTTT. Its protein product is CAWSTGGFNQPQHF. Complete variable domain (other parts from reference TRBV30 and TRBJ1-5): SQTIHQWPATLVQPVGSPLSLECTVEGTSNPNLYWYRQAAGRGLQLLFYSVGIGQISSEVPQNLSASRPQDRQFILSSKKLLLSDSGFYLCAWSTGGFNQPQHFGDGTRLSIL.

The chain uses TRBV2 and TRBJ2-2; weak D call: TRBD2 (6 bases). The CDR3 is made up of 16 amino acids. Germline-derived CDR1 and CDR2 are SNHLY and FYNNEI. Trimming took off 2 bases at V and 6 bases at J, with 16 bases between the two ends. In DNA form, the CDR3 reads TGTGCCAGCAGTGAAACTGTTCCGGGAGTGGCCGGGGAGCTGTTTTTT. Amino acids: CASSETVPGVAGELFF.

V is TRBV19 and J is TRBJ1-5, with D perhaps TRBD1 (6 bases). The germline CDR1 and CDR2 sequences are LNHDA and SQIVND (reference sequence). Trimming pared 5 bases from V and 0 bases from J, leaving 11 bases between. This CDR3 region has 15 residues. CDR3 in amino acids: CASSLKGDSNQPQHF. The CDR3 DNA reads TGTGCCAGTAGTCTAAAGGGGGATAGCAATCAGCCCCAGCATTTT. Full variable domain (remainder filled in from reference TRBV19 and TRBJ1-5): DGGITQSPKYLFRKEGQNVTLSCEQNLNHDAMYWYRQDPGQGLRLIYYSQIVNDFQKGDIAEGYSVSREKKESFPLTVTSAQKNPTAFYLCASSLKGDSNQPQHFGDGTRLSIL.

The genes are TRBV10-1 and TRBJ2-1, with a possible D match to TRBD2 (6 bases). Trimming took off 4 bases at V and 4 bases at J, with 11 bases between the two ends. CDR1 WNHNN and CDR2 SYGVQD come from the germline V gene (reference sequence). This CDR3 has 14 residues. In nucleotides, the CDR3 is TGCGCCAGCAGTGGCGGGACGGCTTACAATGAGCAGTTCTTC. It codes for CASSGGTAYNEQFF.

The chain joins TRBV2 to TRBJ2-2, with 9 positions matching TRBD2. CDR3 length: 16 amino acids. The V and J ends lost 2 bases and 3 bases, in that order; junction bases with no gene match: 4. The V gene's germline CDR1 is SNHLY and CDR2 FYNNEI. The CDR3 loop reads CASSELAGVDTGELFF. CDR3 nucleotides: TGTGCCAGCAGTGAATTAGCGGGAGTTGACACCGGGGAGCTGTTTTTT.

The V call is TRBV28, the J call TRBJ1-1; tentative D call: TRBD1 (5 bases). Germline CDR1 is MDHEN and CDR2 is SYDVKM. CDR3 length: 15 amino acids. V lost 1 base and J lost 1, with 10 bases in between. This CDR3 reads CASSLLGPGNTEAFF. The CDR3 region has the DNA TGTGCCAGCAGTTTATTGGGGCCGGGGAACACTGAAGCTTTCTTT.

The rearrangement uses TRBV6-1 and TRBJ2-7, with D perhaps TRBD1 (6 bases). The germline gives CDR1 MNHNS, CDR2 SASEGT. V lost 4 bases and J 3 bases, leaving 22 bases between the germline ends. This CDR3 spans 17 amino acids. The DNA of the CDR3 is TGTGCCAGCAGTGTGACAGGAAAGAAGCTCCTCGACTACGAGCAGTACTTC. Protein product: CASSVTGKKLLDYEQYF.

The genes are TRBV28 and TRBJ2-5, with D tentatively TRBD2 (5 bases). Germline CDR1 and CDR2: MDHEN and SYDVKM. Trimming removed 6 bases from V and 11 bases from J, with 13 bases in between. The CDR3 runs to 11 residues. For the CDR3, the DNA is TGTGCCAGCAGAACCCCCGGGGAGCAGTACTTC. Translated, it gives CASRTPGEQYF.

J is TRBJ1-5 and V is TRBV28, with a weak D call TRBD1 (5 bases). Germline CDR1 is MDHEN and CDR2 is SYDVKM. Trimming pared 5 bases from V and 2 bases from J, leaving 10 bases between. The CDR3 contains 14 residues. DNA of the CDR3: TGTGCCAGCAGTCCCGACAGACGCAATCAGCCCCAGCATTTT. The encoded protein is CASSPDRRNQPQHF.

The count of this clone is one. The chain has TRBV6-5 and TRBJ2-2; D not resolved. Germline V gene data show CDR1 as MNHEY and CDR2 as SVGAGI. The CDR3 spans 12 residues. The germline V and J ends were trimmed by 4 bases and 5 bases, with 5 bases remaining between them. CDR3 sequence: CASSLRTGELFF. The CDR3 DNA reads TGTGCCAGCAGTTTACGTACCGGGGAGCTGTTTTTT.

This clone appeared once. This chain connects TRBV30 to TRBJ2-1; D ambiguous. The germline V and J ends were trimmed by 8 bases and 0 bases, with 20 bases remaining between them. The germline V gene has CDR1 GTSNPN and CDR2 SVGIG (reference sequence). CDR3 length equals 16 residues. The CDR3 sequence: CAVWEISVFSYNEQFF. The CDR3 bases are TGTGCCGTTTGGGAAATATCAGTCTTCTCCTACAATGAGCAGTTCTTC.

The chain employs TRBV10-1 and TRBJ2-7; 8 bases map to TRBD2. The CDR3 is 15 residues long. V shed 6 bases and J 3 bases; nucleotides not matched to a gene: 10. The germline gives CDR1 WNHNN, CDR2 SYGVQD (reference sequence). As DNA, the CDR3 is TGCGCCAGCAGCGGGGGCAGCGGGAGTAGCTACGAGCAGTACTTC. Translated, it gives CASSGGSGSSYEQYF.

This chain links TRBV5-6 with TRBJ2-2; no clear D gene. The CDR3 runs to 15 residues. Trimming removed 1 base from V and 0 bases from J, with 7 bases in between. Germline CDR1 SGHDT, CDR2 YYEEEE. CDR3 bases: TGTGCCAGCAGCTTGTTCGACCCGAACACCGGGGAGCTGTTTTTT. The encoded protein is CASSLFDPNTGELFF.

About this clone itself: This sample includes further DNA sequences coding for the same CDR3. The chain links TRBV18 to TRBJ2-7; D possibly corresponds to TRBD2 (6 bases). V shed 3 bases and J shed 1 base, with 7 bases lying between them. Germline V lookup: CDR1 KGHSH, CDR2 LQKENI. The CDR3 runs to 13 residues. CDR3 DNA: TGTGCCAGCTCACCGGGACTGTCCTACGAGCAGTACTTC. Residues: CASSPGLSYEQYF.

The CDR3 DNA sequence: TGTGCCAGCAGCTTAAAACAAGCGGGAGGGCCAGATACGCAGTATTTT. This translates into CASSLKQAGGPDTQYF. The chain recombines TRBV7-9 with TRBJ2-3, with 10 bases aligning to TRBD2. The CDR3 contains 16 residues. The V and J ends lost 2 bases and 4 bases, in that order; junction bases with no gene match: 6. CDR1 SEHNR and CDR2 FQNEAQ come from the germline V gene (reference sequence).

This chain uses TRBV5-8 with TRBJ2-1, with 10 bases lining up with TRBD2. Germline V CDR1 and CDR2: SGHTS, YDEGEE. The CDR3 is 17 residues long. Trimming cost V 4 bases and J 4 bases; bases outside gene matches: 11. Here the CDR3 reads CASSPGGAGGRYNEQFF. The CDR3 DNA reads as TGTGCCAGCAGCCCCGGGGGAGCGGGAGGGAGGTACAATGAGCAGTTCTTC.

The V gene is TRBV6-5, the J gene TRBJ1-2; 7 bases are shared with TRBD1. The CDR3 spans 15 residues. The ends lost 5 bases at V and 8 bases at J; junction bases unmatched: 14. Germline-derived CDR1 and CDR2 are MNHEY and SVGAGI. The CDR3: CASSQGRQGVFGYTF. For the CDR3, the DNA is TGTGCCAGCAGTCAGGGGCGACAGGGAGTTTTCGGCTACACCTTC.

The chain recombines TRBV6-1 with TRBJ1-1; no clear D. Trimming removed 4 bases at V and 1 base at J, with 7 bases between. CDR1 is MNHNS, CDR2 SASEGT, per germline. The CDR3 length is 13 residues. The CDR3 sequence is CASSATQNTEAFF. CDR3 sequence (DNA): TGTGCCAGCAGTGCAACTCAGAACACTGAAGCTTTCTTT.

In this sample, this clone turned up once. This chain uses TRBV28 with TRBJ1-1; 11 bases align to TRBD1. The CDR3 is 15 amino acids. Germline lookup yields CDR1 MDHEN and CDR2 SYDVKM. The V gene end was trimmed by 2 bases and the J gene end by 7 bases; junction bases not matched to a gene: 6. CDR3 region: CASSLRTGGFGEAFF. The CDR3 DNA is TGTGCCAGCAGTTTACGGACAGGGGGCTTTGGTGAAGCTTTCTTT.

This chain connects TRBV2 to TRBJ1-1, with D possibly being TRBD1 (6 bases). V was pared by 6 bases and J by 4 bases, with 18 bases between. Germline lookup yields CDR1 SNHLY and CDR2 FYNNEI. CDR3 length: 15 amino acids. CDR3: CASSQLDQGTTEAFF. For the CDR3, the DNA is TGTGCCAGCAGCCAACTGGACCAGGGGACCACTGAAGCTTTCTTT.

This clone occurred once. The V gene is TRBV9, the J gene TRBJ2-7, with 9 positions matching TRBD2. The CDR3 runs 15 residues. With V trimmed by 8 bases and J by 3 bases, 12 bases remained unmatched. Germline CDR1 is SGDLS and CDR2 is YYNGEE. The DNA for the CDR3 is TGTGCCAGTATTCCTAAAGCGGGAGGAAGCTACGAGCAGTACTTC. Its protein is CASIPKAGGSYEQYF.

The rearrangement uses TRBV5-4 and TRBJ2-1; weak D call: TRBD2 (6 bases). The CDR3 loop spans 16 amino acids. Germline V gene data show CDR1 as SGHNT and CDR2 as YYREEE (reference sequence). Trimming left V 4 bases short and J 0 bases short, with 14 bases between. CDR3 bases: TGTGCCAGCAGCGGGGCTACCGGGAGCTCCTACAATGAGCAGTTCTTC. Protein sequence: CASSGATGSSYNEQFF.

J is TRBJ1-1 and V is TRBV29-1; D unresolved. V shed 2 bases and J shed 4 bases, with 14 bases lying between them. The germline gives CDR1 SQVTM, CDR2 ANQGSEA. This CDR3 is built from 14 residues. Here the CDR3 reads CSVEFYLLATEAFF. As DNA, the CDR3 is TGCAGCGTTGAATTTTACCTATTAGCCACTGAAGCTTTCTTT.

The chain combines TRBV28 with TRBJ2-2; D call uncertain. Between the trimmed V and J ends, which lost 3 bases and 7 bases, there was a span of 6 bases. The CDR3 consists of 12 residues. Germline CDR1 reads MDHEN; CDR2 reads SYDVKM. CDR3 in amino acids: CASSLDHGELFF. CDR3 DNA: TGTGCCAGCAGTTTGGACCACGGGGAGCTGTTTTTT.

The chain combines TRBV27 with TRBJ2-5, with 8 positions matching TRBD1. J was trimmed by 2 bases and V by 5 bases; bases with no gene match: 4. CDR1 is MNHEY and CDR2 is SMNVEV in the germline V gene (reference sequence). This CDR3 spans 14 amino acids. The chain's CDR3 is CASSNGQGQETQYF. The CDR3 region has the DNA TGTGCCAGCAGTAACGGACAGGGACAAGAGACCCAGTACTTC.

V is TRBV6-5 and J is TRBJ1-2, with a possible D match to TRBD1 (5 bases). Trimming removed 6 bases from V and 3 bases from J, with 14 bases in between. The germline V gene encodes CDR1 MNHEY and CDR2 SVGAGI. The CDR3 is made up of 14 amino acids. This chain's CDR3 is CASRPPGVDYGYTF. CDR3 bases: TGTGCCAGCAGGCCGCCGGGGGTCGACTATGGCTACACCTTC.

The CDR3 DNA is TGTGCCATCAGTGAGACAGGGGCCCGCAGCTACAATGAGCAGTTCTTC. It is translated as CAISETGARSYNEQFF. The chain links TRBV10-3 to TRBJ2-1, with 7 bases identical to TRBD1. The germline gives CDR1 ENHRY, CDR2 SYGVKD. The CDR3 covers 16 residues. The ends lost 2 bases at V and 3 bases at J; junction bases unmatched: 7.

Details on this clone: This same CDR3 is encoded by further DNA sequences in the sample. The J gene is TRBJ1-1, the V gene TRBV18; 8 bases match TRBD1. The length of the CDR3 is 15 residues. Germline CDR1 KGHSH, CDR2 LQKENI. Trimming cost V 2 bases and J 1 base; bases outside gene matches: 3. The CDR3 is CASSPGQGANTEAFF. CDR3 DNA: TGTGCCAGCTCACCAGGGCAGGGGGCGAACACTGAAGCTTTCTTT.